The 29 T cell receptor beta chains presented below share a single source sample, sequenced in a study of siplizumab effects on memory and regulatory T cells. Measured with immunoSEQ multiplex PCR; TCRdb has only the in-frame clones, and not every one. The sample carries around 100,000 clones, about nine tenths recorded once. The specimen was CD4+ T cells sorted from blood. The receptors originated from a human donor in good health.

In DNA, the CDR3 is TGCGCCAGCAGCCAGACGGGGACTAGCGGGGGCCACAATGAGAGGTTCTTC. This codes for CASSQTGTSGGHNERFF. The chain has TRBV4-1 and TRBJ2-1, with 14 bases matching TRBD2. The CDR3 consists of 17 residues. Germline V gene data show CDR1 as MGHRA and CDR2 as YSYEKL. The V and J ends lost 3 bases and 15 bases, in that order; junction bases with no gene match: 16.

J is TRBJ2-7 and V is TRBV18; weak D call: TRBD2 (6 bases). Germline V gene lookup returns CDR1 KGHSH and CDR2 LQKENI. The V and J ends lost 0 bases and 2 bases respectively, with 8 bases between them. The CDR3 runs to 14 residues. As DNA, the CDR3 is TGTGCCAGCTCACCACCGGGACTTACCTACGAGCAGTACTTC. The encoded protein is CASSPPGLTYEQYF.

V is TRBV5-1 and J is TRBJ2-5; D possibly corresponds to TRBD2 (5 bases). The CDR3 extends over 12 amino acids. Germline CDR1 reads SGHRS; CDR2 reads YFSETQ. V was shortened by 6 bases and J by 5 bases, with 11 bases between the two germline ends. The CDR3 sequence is CASNAGQETQYF. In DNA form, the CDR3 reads TGCGCCAGCAACGCGGGTCAGGAGACCCAGTACTTC.

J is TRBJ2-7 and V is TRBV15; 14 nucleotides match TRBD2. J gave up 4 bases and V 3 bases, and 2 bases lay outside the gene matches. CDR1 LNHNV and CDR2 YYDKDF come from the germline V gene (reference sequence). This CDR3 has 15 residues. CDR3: CATSSGLAGGYEQYF. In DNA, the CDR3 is TGTGCCACCAGCAGTGGACTAGCGGGGGGTTACGAGCAGTACTTC.

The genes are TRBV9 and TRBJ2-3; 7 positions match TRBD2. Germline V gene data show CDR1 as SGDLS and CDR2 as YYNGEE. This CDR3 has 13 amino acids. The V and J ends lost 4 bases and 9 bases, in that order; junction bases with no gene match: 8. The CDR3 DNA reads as TGTGCCAGCAGCTACACCCCCGGGGGGACGCAGTATTTT. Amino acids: CASSYTPGGTQYF.

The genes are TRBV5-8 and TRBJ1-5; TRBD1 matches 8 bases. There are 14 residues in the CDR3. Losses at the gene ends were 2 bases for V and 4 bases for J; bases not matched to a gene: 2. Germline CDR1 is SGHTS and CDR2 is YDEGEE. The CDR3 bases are TGTGCCAGCAGCTTAGGGACAGGAAATCAGCCCCAGCATTTT. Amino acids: CASSLGTGNQPQHF.

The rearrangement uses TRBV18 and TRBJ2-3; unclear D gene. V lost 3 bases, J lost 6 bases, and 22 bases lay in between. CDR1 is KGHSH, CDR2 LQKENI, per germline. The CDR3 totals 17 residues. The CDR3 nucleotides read TGTGCCAGCTCACCCCTATCGGTAGCATCTCCTTGGGATACGCAGTATTTT. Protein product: CASSPLSVASPWDTQYF.

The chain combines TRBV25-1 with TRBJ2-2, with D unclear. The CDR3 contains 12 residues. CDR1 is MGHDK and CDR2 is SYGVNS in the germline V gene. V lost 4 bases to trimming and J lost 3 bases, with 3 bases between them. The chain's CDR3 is CASSGYTGELFF. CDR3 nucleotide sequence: TGTGCCAGCAGTGGATACACCGGGGAGCTGTTTTTT. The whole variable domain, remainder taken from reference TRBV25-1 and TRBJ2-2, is EADIYQTPRYLVIGTGKKITLECSQTMGHDKMYWYQQDPGMELHLIHYSYGVNSTEKGDLSSESTVSRIRTEHFPLTLESARPSHTSQYLCASSGYTGELFFGEGSRLTVL.

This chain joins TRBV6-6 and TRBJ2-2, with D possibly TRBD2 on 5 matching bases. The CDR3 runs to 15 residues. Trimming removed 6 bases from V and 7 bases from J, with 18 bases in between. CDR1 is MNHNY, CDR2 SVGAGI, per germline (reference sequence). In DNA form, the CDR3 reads TGTGCCAGCAGCCCATCCCTAGCCCCGGACGGGGAGCTGTTTTTT. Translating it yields CASSPSLAPDGELFF.

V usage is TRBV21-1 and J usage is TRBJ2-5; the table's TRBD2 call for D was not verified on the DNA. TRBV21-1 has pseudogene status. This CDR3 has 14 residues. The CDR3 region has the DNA TGTGCCAGCAGCAAAGCTACGAGGGAAGAGACCCAGTACTTC. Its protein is CASSKATREETQYF.

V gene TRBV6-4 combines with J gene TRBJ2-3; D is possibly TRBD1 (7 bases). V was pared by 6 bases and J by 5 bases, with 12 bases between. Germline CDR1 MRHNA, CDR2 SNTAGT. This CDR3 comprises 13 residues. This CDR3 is CASSEQGGDTQYF. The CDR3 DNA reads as TGTGCCAGCAGCGAGCAGGGGGGAGATACGCAGTATTTT.

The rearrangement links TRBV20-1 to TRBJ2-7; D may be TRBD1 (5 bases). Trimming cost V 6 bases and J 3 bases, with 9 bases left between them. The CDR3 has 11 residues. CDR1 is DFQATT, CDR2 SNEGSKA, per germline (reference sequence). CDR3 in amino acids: CSARAGYEQYF. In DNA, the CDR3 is TGCAGTGCCAGGGCCGGCTACGAGCAGTACTTC.

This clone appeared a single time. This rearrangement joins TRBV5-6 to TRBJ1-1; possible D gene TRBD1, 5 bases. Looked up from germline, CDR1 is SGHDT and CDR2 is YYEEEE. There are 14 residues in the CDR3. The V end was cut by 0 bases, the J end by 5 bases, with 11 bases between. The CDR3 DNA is TGTGCCAGCAGCTTGGCTTGGGGGGGTACTGAAGCTTTCTTT. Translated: CASSLAWGGTEAFF.

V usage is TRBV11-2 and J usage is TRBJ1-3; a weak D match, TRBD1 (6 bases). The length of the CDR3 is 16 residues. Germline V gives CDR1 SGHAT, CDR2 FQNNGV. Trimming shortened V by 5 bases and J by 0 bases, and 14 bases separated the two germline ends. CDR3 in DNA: TGTGCCAGCAGCCTTACAACAGGGAGCTCTGGAAACACCATATATTTT. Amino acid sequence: CASSLTTGSSGNTIYF.

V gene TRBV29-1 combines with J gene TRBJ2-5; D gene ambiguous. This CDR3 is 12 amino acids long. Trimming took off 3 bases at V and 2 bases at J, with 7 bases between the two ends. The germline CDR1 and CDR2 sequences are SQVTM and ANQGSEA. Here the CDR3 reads CSVDVRQETQYF. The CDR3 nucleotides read TGCAGCGTTGATGTCAGACAAGAGACCCAGTACTTC.

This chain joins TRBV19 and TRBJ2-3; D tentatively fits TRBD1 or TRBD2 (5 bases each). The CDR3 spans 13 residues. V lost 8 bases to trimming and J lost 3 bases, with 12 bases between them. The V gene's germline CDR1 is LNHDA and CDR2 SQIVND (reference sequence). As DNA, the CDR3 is TGTGCCAGTTGGGAGAGGGGTACAGATACGCAGTATTTT. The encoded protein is CASWERGTDTQYF. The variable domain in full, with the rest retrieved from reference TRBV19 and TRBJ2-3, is DGGITQSPKYLFRKEGQNVTLSCEQNLNHDAMYWYRQDPGQGLRLIYYSQIVNDFQKGDIAEGYSVSREKKESFPLTVTSAQKNPTAFYLCASWERGTDTQYFGPGTRLTVL.

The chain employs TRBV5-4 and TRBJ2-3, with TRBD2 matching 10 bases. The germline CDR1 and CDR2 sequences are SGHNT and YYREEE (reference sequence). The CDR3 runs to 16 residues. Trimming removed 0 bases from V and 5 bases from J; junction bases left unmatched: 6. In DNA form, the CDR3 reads TGTGCCAGCAGCTTGGGGAGCGGGGGGGCCAAAGATACGCAGTATTTT. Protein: CASSLGSGGAKDTQYF.

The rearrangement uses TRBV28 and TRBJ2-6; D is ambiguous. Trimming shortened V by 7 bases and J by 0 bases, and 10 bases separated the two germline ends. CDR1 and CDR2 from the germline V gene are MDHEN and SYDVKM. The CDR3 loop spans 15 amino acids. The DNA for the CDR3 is TGTGCCAGCACTTCGATGAGCTCTGGGGCCAACGTCCTGACTTTC. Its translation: CASTSMSSGANVLTF.

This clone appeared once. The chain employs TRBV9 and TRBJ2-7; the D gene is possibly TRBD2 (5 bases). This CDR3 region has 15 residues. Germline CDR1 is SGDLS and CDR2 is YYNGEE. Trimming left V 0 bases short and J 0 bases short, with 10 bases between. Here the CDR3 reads CASSVVPGNSYEQYF. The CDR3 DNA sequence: TGTGCCAGCAGCGTAGTTCCGGGGAACTCCTACGAGCAGTACTTC.

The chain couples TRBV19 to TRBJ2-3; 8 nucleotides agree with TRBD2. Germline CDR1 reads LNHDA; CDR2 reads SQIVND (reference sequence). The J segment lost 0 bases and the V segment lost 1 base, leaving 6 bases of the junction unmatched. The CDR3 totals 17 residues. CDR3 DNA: TGTGCCAGTAGTATAGGGCTAGCGGGCCTGAGCACAGATACGCAGTATTTT. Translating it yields CASSIGLAGLSTDTQYF.

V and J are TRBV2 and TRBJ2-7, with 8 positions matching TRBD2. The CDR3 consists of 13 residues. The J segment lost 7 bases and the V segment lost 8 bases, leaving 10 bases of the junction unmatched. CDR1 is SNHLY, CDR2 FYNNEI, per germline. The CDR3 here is CASLFSGGREQYF. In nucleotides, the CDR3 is TGTGCCAGCCTATTTTCGGGGGGGAGGGAGCAGTACTTC.

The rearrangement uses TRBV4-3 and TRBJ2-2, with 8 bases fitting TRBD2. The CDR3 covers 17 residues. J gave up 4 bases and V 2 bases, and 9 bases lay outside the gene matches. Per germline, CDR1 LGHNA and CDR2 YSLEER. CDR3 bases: TGCGCCAGCAGCCAATCCTTCGCGGGGGGATTCACCGGGGAGCTGTTTTTT. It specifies CASSQSFAGGFTGELFF.

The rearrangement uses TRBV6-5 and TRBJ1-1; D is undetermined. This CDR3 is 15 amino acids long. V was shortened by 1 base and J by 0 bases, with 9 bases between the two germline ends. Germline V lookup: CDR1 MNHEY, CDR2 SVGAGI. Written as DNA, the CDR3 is TGTGCCAGCAGTTACTACCCCGAACTGAACACTGAAGCTTTCTTT. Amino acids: CASSYYPELNTEAFF.

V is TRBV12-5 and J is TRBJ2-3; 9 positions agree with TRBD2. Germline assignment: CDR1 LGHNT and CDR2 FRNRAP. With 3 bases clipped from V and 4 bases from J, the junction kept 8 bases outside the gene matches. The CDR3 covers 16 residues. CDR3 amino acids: CASGFPAGGPPDTQYF. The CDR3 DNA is TGTGCTAGTGGTTTCCCGGCGGGGGGGCCCCCAGATACGCAGTATTTT. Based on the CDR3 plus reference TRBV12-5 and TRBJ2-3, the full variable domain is DARVTQTPRHKVTEMGQEVTMRCQPILGHNTVFWYRQTMMQGLELLAYFRNRAPLDDSGMPKDRFSAEMPDATLATLKIQPSEPRDSAVYFCASGFPAGGPPDTQYFGPGTRLTVL.

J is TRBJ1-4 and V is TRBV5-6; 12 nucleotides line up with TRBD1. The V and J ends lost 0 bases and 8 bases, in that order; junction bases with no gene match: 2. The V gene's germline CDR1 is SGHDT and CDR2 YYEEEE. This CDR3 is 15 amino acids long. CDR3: CASSLGDRGREKLFF. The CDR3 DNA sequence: TGTGCCAGCAGCTTGGGGGACAGGGGGCGCGAAAAACTGTTTTTT. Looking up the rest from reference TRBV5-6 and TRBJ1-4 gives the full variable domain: DAGVTQSPTHLIKTRGQQVTLRCSPKSGHDTVSWYQQALGQGPQFIFQYYEEEERQRGNFPDRFSGHQFPNYSSELNVNALLLGDSALYLCASSLGDRGREKLFFGSGTQLSVL.

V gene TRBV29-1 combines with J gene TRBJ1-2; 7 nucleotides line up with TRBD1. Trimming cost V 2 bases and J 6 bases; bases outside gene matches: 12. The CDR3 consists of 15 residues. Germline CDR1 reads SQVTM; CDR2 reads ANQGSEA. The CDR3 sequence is CSVERTRRQGDGYTF. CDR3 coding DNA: TGCAGCGTTGAAAGAACCCGACGACAGGGTGATGGCTACACCTTC.

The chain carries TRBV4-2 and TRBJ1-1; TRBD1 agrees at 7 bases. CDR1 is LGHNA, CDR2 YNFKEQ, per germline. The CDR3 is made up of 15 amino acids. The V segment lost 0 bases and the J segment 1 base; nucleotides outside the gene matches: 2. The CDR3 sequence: CASSQDDRANTEAFF. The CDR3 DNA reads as TGTGCCAGCAGCCAAGATGACAGGGCGAACACTGAAGCTTTCTTT.

The chain's CDR3 is CASSSSGGRGETQYF. CDR3 sequence (DNA): TGTGCCAGCAGCTCGTCTGGGGGAAGGGGAGAGACCCAGTACTTC. V usage is TRBV7-3 and J usage is TRBJ2-5; D tentatively reads TRBD1 or TRBD2 (5 bases each). Germline V gives CDR1 SGHTA, CDR2 FQGTGA. This CDR3 is 15 amino acids long. V shed 4 bases and J shed 4 bases, with 16 bases lying between them.

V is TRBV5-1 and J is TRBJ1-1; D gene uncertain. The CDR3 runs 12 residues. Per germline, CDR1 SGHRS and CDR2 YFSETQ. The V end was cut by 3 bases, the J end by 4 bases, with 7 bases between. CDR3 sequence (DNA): TGCGCCAGCAGCTCGGCAGGCACTGAAGCTTTCTTT. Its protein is CASSSAGTEAFF.